Listed below are T cell receptor beta chains from one sample, sequenced in a study of blood T cell repertoires in COVID-19. TCRdb's copy holds only in-frame clones and misses some; the assay was immunoSEQ multiplex PCR. Found here are over 45,000 clones, roughly four fifths of them singletons; the top ten hold roughly 7%. Material: peripheral blood. The receptors derive from a man aged 35-49 years with acute or convalescent COVID-19. The CDR3 runs from the conserved cysteine through the conserved F or W. Each record gives: J gene, D gene, clone size, V gene, CDR3 DNA, CDR3 protein. D genes are given only for firm matches. Part of the rows lack a size; the others show once, few, many or a class for expanded clones.

TRBJ2-5	TRBD2	NA	TRBV10-1	TGCGCCAGCAGCGCAGGACTAGCGGGGTGGGAGACCCAGTACTTC	CASSAGLAGWETQYF
TRBJ2-7	NA	NA	TRBV7-8	TGTGCCAGCAGCTTAGGGCCATCCCGGGACGAGCAGTACTTC	CASSLGPSRDEQYF
TRBJ2-3	TRBD2	few	TRBV2	TGTGCCAGCTACCTTGCTAGCGGGGCAGATACGCAGTATTTT	CASYLASGADTQYF
TRBJ1-5	NA	NA	TRBV28	TGTGCCAGCAGTTTGCAGGGGAACAATCAGCCCCAGCATTTT	CASSLQGNNQPQHF
TRBJ1-4	TRBD1	NA	TRBV25-1	TGTGCCAGCAGTGAATTAGTGGGCAGGGGGTCGTTCGGAAAACTGTTTTTT	CASSELVGRGSFGKLFF
TRBJ1-4	NA	NA	TRBV19	TGTGCCAGCCGAGGACAGCGGTGGGAAAAACTGTTTTTT	CASRGQRWEKLFF
TRBJ1-3	NA	NA	TRBV11-2	TGTGCCAGCAGCTTGCGGTCAGGAAACACCATATATTTT	CASSLRSGNTIYF
TRBJ1-2	TRBD1	NA	TRBV5-1	TGCGCCAGCAGCACAACAGGGGATCCCTATGGCTACACCTTC	CASSTTGDPYGYTF
TRBJ2-1	NA	NA	TRBV12-5	TGTGCCTCCGAACAGGGTCTAATGCATGAGCAGTTCTTC	CASEQGLMHEQFF
TRBJ1-2	TRBD1	NA	TRBV5-1	TGCGCCAGCACCACGACAGGGAATGGCTACACCTTC	CASTTTGNGYTF
TRBJ2-2	TRBD2	NA	TRBV7-2	TGTGCCAGCAGCTTAGAGGGGCTAGCGGGGGGCGGGCTGTTTTTT	CASSLEGLAGGGLFF
TRBJ1-4	NA	NA	TRBV11-2	TGTGCCAGCAGTACCACAGGGTTCACTAATGAAAAACTGTTTTTT	CASSTTGFTNEKLFF
TRBJ2-7	TRBD1	NA	TRBV5-4	TGTGCCAGCATTCCGAAGGCTTCCAGGACAGGGCGCTACGAGCAGTACTTC	CASIPKASRTGRYEQYF
TRBJ2-3	NA	NA	TRBV11-2	TGTGCCAGCAGCCCTCGGTTGACAGATACGCAGTATTTT	CASSPRLTDTQYF
TRBJ2-1	NA	NA	TRBV4-2	TGTGCCAGCAGCCCAGAACTAGCCAATGAGCAGTTCTTC	CASSPELANEQFF
TRBJ2-7	TRBD1	NA	TRBV5-1	TGCGCCAGCAGCTTAGATTCAGGGGGCTACGAGCAGTACTTC	CASSLDSGGYEQYF
TRBJ2-5	TRBD2	NA	TRBV7-2	TGTGCCAGCAGCTCCCGTAGCGGGGGGTACCAAGAGACCCAGTACTTC	CASSSRSGGYQETQYF
TRBJ1-2	NA	once	TRBV9	TGTGCCAGCAGCCCACAGGATTACTATGGCTACACCTTC	CASSPQDYYGYTF
TRBJ1-3	NA	NA	TRBV3-1/TRBV3-2	TGTGCCAGCAGCCAATATCCGGGACTTTCTGGAAACACCATATATTTT	CASSQYPGLSGNTIYF
TRBJ1-4	NA	NA	TRBV21-1	TGTGCCAGCAGCACCCCAGACGCAGGGGCGGATGAAAAACTGTTTTTT	CASSTPDAGADEKLFF
TRBJ2-7	TRBD1	NA	TRBV5-1	TGCGCCAGCAGCTGGTTGGGACAGGGCTGGGAGCAGTACTTC	CASSWLGQGWEQYF
TRBJ2-7	NA	NA	TRBV30	TGTGCCTGGAGTACGACAGGATCTAAGCAGTACTTC	CAWSTTGSKQYF
TRBJ2-7	TRBD2	NA	TRBV4-1	TGCGCCAGCAGCCAAGGAGGCAGGGAGGGCTCCTACGAGCAGTACTTC	CASSQGGREGSYEQYF
TRBJ2-5	NA	NA	TRBV4-2	TGTGCCAGCAGCCAAGTCTCCGGGGGGCAACAAGAGACCCAGTACTTC	CASSQVSGGQQETQYF
TRBJ1-5	TRBD1	NA	TRBV6-7	TGTGCCAGCAGTTACCCGGACAGGGGTTATTCGAATCAGCCCCAGCATTTT	CASSYPDRGYSNQPQHF
TRBJ2-1	NA	NA	TRBV3-1/TRBV3-2	TGTGCCAGCAGCCAAGATAACAGGAATGAGCAGTTCTTC	CASSQDNRNEQFF
TRBJ2-3	TRBD2	NA	TRBV4-1	TGCGCCAGCAGCCGCCCACCGACTAGCGGGGGGGCGGATACGCAGTATTTT	CASSRPPTSGGADTQYF
TRBJ1-2	TRBD1	NA	TRBV5-1	TGCGCCAGCAGCCAACAGGGGGGCGGCTATGGCTACACCTTC	CASSQQGGGYGYTF
TRBJ2-5	NA	NA	TRBV5-6	TGTGCCAGCACGAAAGCACAAGAGACCCAGTACTTC	CASTKAQETQYF
TRBJ1-5	NA	NA	TRBV6-1	TGTGCCAGCAGTGAACGTGGGCAGCCAAATCAGCCCCAGCATTTT	CASSERGQPNQPQHF
TRBJ1-4	NA	NA	TRBV28	TGTGCCAGCCAGGGGAATGTGGGTGAAAAACTGTTTTTT	CASQGNVGEKLFF
TRBJ2-3	TRBD2	once	TRBV5-1	TGCGCCAGCAGCCAGGGGACTAGCGGTGGCACAGATACGCAGTATTTT	CASSQGTSGGTDTQYF
TRBJ1-5	TRBD1	NA	TRBV6-5	TGTGCCAGCAGGAGGACAGGGGGCGGACAGCCCCAGCATTTT	CASRRTGGGQPQHF
TRBJ1-6	NA	NA	TRBV6-4	TGTGCCAGCAGGGATCGGGGAGGGGACCGCGGCTCACCCCTCCACTTT	CASRDRGGDRGSPLHF
TRBJ2-5	TRBD1	NA	TRBV5-6	TGTGCCAGCAGGTACGGGACAGGAGGGATCCAGTACTTC	CASRYGTGGIQYF
TRBJ2-2	TRBD1	NA	TRBV24-1	TGTGCCACCAGTAGCCCCAGGGGGCTGATCGGGGAGCTGTTTTTT	CATSSPRGLIGELFF
TRBJ2-5	TRBD1	NA	TRBV24-1	TGTGCCACCAGTGACCCAAACAGGGGGCAAGAGACCCAGTACTTC	CATSDPNRGQETQYF
TRBJ1-6	NA	once	TRBV19	TGTGCCAGTAGGCCGGACGGGACAAGAGAGAGGTCACCCCTCCACTTT	CASRPDGTRERSPLHF
TRBJ2-3	TRBD2	NA	TRBV29-1	TGCAGCGTTGAACGGGGAGCGGGGACCAGCACAGATACGCAGTATTTT	CSVERGAGTSTDTQYF
TRBJ1-6	TRBD1	NA	TRBV4-1	TGCGCCAGCAGCCAAGGGTCGGGACAGGTTAATTCACCCCTCCACTTT	CASSQGSGQVNSPLHF
TRBJ2-6	TRBD1	NA	TRBV6-2/TRBV6-3	TGTGCCAGCAGCCCTAACATGCAGGGGGCGGGGGCCAACGTCCTGACTTTC	CASSPNMQGAGANVLTF
TRBJ2-5	NA	NA	TRBV30	TGTGCCTGGAGTGTACCGGGTAGACAAGAGACCCAGTACTTC	CAWSVPGRQETQYF
TRBJ1-2	NA	NA	TRBV4-2	TGTGCCAGCAGCCAAGATAGGAGAGGGGGCTACACCTTC	CASSQDRRGGYTF
TRBJ2-3	TRBD2	NA	TRBV3-1/TRBV3-2	TGTGCCAGCAGCCAATTGGGCCAGCGGGGGGGCCGGGGCACAGATACGCAGTATTTT	CASSQLGQRGGRGTDTQYF
TRBJ1-6	NA	NA	TRBV5-1	TGCGCCAGCAGTAAGGGGATGGACAATTCACCCCTCCACTTT	CASSKGMDNSPLHF
TRBJ2-2	TRBD1	NA	TRBV7-6	TGTGCCAGCAGTTTACGACAGGGCTCCAACACCGGGGAGCTGTTTTTT	CASSLRQGSNTGELFF
TRBJ1-2	TRBD1	NA	TRBV11-2	TGTGCCAGCAGCCATTCCCGACAGGGCTATGGCTACACCTTC	CASSHSRQGYGYTF
TRBJ2-7	TRBD2	NA	TRBV30	TGTGCCTGGAATAATCCATGGGGGGGAGAGAATACCTACGAGCAGTACTTC	CAWNNPWGGENTYEQYF
TRBJ2-7	TRBD2	once	TRBV5-4	TGTGCCAGCAGCTTTGAGGCTAGCGGGGCATTATACGAGCAGTACTTC	CASSFEASGALYEQYF
TRBJ2-3	NA	NA	TRBV7-2	TGTGCCAGCAGCATCTACAGCACCTTAGATACGCAGTATTTT	CASSIYSTLDTQYF
TRBJ1-4	NA	NA	TRBV27	TGTGCCAGCAGTCCAGCAGGGATAACTAATGAAAAACTGTTTTTT	CASSPAGITNEKLFF
TRBJ2-2	NA	NA	TRBV7-6	TGTGCCAGCAGCTTAGCGGGGGGGCGGCAGGCCGGGGAGCTGTTTTTT	CASSLAGGRQAGELFF
TRBJ1-2	NA	NA	TRBV18	TGTGCCAGCTCACCAGGAGCAGATGTCATCTATGGCTACACCTTC	CASSPGADVIYGYTF
TRBJ1-2	NA	NA	TRBV5-1	TGCGCCAGCAGCTTGGGGGCGGGTGACGGCTACACCTTC	CASSLGAGDGYTF
TRBJ2-3	NA	NA	TRBV7-9	TGTGCCAGCAGCGACCGGGGAAACGGAGATACGCAGTATTTT	CASSDRGNGDTQYF